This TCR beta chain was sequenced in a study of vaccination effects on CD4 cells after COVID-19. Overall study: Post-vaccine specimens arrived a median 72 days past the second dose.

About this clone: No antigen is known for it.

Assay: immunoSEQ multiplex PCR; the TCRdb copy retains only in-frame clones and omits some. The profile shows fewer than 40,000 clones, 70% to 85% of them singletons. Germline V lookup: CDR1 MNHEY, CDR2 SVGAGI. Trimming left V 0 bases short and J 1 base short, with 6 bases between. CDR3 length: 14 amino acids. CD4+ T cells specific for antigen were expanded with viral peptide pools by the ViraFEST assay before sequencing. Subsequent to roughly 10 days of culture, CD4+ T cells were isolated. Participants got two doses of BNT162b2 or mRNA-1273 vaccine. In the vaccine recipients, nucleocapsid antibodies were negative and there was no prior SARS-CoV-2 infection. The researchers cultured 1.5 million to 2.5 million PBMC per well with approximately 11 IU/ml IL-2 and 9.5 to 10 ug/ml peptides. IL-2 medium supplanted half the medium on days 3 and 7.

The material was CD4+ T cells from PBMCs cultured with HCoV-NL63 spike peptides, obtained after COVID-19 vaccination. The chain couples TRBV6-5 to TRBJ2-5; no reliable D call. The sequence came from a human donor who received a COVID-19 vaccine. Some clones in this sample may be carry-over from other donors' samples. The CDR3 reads CASSYSVSQETQYF. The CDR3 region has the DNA TGTGCCAGCAGTTACTCGGTCAGCCAAGAGACCCAGTACTTC.